This T cell receptor beta chain was captured in a study of breast tumors, draining lymph nodes, adjacent tissues. Study-level findings and limits: Most tumor T cells seemingly derive from lymph node, then expand in tumor. Tumor TCR diversity was below lymph nodes but above nontumor tissue. Luminal-like breast cancer showed significantly higher tumor–nontumor repertoire similarity than basal-like.

Per germline, CDR1 KGHSH and CDR2 LQKENI. V shed 5 bases and J 0 bases; nucleotides not matched to a gene: 6. The CDR3 contains 16 residues. Each CDR3 protein is one row after TCRdb ran MiXCR on the multiplex PCR reads. Among 20,000 to 30,000 distinct CDR3 sequences listed, approximately 23% were seen once. This clonotype was recorded a few times. Its antigen is undetermined. The genes are TRBV18 and TRBJ2-2; TRBD1 agrees at 7 bases. The TCR was taken from a female donor with breast cancer. Some clones in this sample may be carry-over from other donors' samples. The sample consisted of breast tumor tissue. This CDR3 reads CASSARDRANTGELFF. The CDR3 DNA sequence: TGTGCCAGCTCAGCCCGGGACAGAGCGAACACCGGGGAGCTGTTTTTT.